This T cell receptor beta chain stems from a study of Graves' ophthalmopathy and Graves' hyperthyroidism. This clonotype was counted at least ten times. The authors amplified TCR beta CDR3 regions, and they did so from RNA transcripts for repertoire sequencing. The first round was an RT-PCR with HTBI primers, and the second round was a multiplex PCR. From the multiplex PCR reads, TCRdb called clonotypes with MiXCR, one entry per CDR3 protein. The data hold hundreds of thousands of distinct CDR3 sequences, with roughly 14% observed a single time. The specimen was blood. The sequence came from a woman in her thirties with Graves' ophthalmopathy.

The CDR3 region is CASSPGTVFGNQPQHF. The CDR3, as DNA: TGTGCCAGCAGTCCCGGGACAGTTTTCGGCAATCAGCCCCAGCATTTT. The genes are TRBV12-3 or TRBV12-4 and TRBJ1-5; 7 bases fit TRBD1. Unmatched junction bases numbered 9, after V lost 5 bases and J lost 2 bases. CDR3 length: 16 residues.